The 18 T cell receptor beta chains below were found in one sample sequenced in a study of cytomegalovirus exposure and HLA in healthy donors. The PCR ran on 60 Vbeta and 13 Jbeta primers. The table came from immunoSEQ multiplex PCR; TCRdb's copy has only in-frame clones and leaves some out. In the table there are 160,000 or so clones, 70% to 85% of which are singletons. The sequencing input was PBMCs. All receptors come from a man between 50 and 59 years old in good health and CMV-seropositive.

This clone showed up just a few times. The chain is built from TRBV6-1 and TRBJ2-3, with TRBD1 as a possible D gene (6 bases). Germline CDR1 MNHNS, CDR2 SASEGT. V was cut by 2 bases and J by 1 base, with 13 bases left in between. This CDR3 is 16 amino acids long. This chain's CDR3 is CASSERRGIGTDTQYF. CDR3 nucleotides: TGTGCCAGCAGTGAACGAAGGGGGATCGGCACAGATACGCAGTATTTT.

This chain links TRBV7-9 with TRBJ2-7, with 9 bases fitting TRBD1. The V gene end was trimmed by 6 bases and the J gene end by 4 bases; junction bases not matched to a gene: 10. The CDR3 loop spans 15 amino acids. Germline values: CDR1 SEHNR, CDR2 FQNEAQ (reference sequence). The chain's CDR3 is CASSQGRDRAYEQYF. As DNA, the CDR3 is TGTGCCAGCAGTCAAGGGAGGGACAGGGCATACGAGCAGTACTTC.

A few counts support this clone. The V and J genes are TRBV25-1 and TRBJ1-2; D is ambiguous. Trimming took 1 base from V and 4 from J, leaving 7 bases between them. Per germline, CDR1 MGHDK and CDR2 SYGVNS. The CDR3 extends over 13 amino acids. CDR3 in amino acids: CASSESGIYGYTF. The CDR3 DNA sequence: TGTGCCAGCAGTGAATCCGGGATCTATGGCTACACCTTC.

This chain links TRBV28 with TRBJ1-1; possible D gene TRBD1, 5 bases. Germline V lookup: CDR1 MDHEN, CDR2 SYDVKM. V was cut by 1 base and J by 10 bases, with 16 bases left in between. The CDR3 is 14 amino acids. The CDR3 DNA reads TGTGCCAGCAGTTTATTTGGGGCCCTAAGTCGAGCTTTCTTT. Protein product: CASSLFGALSRAFF.

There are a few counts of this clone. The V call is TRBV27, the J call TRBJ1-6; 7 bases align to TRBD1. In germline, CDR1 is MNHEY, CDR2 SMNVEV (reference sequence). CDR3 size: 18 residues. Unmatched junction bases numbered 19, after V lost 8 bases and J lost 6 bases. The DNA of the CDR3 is TGTGCCAGCCGGGGTTCAGGGCAGGGGGAATGGTTTAATTCACCCCTCCACTTT. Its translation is CASRGSGQGEWFNSPLHF.

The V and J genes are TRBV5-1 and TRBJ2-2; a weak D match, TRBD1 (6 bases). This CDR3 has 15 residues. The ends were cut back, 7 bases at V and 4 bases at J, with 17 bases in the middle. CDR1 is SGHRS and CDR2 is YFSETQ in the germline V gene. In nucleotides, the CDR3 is TGCGCCAGCGGCGATACAGGGTTTATCACCGGGGAGCTGTTTTTT. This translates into CASGDTGFITGELFF.

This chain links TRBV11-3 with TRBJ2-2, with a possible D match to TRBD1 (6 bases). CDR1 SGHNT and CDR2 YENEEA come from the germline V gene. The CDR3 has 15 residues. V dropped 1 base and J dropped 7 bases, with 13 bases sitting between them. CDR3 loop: CASSLGSGGGGELFF. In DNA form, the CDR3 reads TGTGCCAGCAGCTTAGGTTCTGGGGGCGGCGGGGAGCTGTTTTTT.

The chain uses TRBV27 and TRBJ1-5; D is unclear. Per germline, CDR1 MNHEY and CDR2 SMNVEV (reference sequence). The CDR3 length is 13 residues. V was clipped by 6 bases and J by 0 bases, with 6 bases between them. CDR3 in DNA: TGTGCCAGCAGGTCCAATAGCAATCAGCCCCAGCATTTT. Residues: CASRSNSNQPQHF.

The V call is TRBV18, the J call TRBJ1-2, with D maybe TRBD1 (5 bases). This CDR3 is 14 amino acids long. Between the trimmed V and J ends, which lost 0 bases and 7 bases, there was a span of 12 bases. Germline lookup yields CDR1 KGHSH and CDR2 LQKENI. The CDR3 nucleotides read TGTGCCAGCTCACCACCCGGGTTGGGGCCTGGCTACACCTTC. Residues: CASSPPGLGPGYTF.

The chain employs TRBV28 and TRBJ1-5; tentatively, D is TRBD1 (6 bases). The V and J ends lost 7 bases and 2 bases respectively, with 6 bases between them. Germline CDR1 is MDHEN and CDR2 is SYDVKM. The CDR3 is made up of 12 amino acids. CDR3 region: CASTGGNQPQHF. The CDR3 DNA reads TGTGCCAGCACAGGGGGCAATCAGCCCCAGCATTTT.

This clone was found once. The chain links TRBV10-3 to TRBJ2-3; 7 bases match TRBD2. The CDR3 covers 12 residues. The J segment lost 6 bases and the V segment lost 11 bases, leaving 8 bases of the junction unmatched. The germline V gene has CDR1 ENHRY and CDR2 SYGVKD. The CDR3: CALLLLADTQYF. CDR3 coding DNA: TGTGCCCTCCTATTACTAGCGGATACGCAGTATTTT.

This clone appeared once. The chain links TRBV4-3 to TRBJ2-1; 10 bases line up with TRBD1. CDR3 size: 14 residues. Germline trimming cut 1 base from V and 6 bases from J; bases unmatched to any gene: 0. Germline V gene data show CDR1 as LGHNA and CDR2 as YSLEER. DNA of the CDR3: TGCGCCAGCAGCCAAGGGGACAGGGGCAATGAGCAGTTCTTC. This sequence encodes CASSQGDRGNEQFF.

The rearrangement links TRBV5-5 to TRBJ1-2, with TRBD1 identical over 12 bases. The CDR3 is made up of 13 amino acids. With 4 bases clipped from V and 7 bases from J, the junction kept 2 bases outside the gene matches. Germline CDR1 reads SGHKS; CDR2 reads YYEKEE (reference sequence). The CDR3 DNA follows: TGTGCCAGCAGCCGGGACAGGGGGCCTGGCTACACCTTC. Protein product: CASSRDRGPGYTF.

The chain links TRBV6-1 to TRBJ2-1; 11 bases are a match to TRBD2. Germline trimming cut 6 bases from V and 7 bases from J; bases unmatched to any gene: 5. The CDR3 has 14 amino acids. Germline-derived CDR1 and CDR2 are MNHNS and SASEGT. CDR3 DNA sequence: TGTGCCAGCAGGCCTAGCGGGGGGCATAATGAGCAGTTCTTC. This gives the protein CASRPSGGHNEQFF.

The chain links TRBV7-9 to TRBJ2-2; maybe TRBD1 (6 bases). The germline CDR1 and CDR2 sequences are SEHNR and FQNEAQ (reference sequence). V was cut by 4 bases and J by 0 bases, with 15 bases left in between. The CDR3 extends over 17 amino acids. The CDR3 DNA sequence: TGTGCCAGCAGCTCTCCGGGACACCTCGCGAACACCGGGGAGCTGTTTTTT. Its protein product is CASSSPGHLANTGELFF. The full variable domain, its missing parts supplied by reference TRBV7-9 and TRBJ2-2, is DTGVSQNPRHKITKRGQNVTFRCDPISEHNRLYWYRQTLGQGPEFLTYFQNEAQLEKSRLLSDRFSAERPKGSFSTLEIQRTEQGDSAMYLCASSSPGHLANTGELFFGEGSRLTVL.

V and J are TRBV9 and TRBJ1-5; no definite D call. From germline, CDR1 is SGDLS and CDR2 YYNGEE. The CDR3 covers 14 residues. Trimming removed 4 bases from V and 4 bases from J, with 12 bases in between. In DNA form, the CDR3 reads TGTGCCAGCAGCCCAAATCCAGGAAATCAGCCCCAGCATTTT. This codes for CASSPNPGNQPQHF.

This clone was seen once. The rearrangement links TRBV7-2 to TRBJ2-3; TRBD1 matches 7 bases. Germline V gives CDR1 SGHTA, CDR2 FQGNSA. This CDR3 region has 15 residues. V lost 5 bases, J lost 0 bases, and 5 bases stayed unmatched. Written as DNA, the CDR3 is TGTGCCAGCAGCATTTGGGACAGTAGCACAGATACGCAGTATTTT. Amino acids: CASSIWDSSTDTQYF.

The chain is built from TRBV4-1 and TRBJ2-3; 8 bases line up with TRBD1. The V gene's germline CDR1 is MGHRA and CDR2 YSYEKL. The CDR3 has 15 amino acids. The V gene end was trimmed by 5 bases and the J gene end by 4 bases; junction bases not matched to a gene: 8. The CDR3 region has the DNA TGCGCCAGCAGCACAGGACAGGGATGGGCAGATACGCAGTATTTT. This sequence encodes CASSTGQGWADTQYF.